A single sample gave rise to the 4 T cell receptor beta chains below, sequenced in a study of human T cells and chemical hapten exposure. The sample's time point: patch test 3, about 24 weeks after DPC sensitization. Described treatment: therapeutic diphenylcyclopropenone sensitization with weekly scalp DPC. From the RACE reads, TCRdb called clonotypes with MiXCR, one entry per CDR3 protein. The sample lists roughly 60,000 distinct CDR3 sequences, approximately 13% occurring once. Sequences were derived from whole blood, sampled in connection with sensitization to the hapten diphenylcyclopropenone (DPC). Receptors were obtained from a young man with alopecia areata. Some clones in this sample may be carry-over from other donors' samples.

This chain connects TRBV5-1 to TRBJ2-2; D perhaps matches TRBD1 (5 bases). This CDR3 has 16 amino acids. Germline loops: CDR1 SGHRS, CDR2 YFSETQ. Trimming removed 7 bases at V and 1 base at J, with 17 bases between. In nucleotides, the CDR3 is TGCGCCAGCGGGGCCGGAAATCTGGGGAACACCGGGGAGCTGTTTTTT. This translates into CASGAGNLGNTGELFF.

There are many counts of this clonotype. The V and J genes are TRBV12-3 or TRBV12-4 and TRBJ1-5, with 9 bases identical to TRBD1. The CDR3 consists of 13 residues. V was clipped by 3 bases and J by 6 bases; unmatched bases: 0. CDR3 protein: CASSLDRGQPQHF. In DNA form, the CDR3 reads TGTGCCAGCAGTTTGGACAGGGGTCAGCCCCAGCATTTT.

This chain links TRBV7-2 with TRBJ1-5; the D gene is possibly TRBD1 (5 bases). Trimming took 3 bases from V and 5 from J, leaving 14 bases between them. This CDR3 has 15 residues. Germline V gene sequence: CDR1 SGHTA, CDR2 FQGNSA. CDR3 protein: CASSFTGVWDQPQHF. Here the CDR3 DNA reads TGTGCCAGCAGCTTCACGGGGGTTTGGGATCAGCCCCAGCATTTT.

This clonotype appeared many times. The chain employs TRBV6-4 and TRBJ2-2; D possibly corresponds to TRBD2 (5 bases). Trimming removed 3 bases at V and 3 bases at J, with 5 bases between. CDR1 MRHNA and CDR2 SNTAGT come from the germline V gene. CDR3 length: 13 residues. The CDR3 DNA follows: TGTGCCAGCAGTGAGGGAGACACCGGGGAGCTGTTTTTT. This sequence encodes CASSEGDTGELFF.